Presented here are 19 T cell receptor beta chains from one specimen sequenced in a study of cytomegalovirus exposure and HLA in healthy donors. With 60 Vbeta and 13 Jbeta primers, the PCR was carried out. Assay used: immunoSEQ multiplex PCR; TCRdb lists only in-frame clones, some missing. The repertoire holds 84,000 or so clones, with about 77% as singletons. Sequencing used PBMCs. These receptors were collected from a man aged 50 or older in good health and CMV-seronegative.

The V and J genes are TRBV18 and TRBJ2-4; D possibly corresponds to TRBD1 (6 bases). The V gene lost 4 bases and the J gene lost 8 bases, with 12 bases spanning the gap. Per germline, CDR1 KGHSH and CDR2 LQKENI. The CDR3 runs to 13 residues. Here the CDR3 DNA reads TGTGCCAGCTCACTAAACAGGGATGACATTCAGTACTTC. Protein product: CASSLNRDDIQYF.

This chain joins TRBV9 and TRBJ2-5; D is possibly TRBD2 (7 bases). The CDR3 covers 15 residues. Germline V gene lookup returns CDR1 SGDLS and CDR2 YYNGEE. V lost 0 bases, J lost 7 bases, and 16 bases lay in between. CDR3 sequence reads: CASSVGEGGPRTQYF. The DNA for the CDR3 is TGTGCCAGCAGCGTAGGTGAGGGGGGGCCTCGGACCCAGTACTTC.

This clone was detected only a few times. This chain uses TRBV21-1 with TRBJ1-1; TRBD1, the table's D call, lacks a check against the DNA. TRBV21-1 is a pseudogene. The CDR3 extends over 13 amino acids. The CDR3 DNA reads as TGTGCCAGCCCTACAGGACGATGCACTGAAGCTTTCTTT. This translates into CASPTGRCTEAFF.

The chain carries TRBV7-2 and TRBJ1-4, with D unclear. CDR3 length equals 14 residues. The germline V gene has CDR1 SGHTA and CDR2 FQGNSA. V was pared by 5 bases and J by 0 bases, with 7 bases between. CDR3 nucleotide sequence: TGTGCCAGCAGCCCTATTGCAACTAATGAAAAACTGTTTTTT. This sequence encodes CASSPIATNEKLFF.

J is TRBJ2-1 and V is TRBV11-2; 8 nucleotides agree with TRBD1. The CDR3 covers 15 residues. J gave up 4 bases and V 4 bases, and 6 bases lay outside the gene matches. Germline V gene lookup returns CDR1 SGHAT and CDR2 FQNNGV. The CDR3 nucleotides read TGTGCCAGCAGCTCCGGGACAGGACATTACAATGAGCAGTTCTTC. Translating it yields CASSSGTGHYNEQFF.

This clone was counted once. The chain employs TRBV6-5 and TRBJ1-2; the match to TRBD1 covers 9 bases. With V trimmed by 5 bases and J by 2 bases, 6 bases remained unmatched. CDR1 is MNHEY and CDR2 is SVGAGI in the germline V gene. The CDR3 loop spans 15 amino acids. The DNA of the CDR3 is TGTGCCAGCAGTCCCCCGGACAGGGGCAACTATGGCTACACCTTC. The encoded protein is CASSPPDRGNYGYTF.

The V call is TRBV19, the J call TRBJ1-1, with TRBD1 matching 7 bases. V was pared by 6 bases and J by 3 bases, with 1 base of the junction left unmatched. CDR1 is LNHDA, CDR2 SQIVND, per germline (reference sequence). CDR3 length equals 12 residues. Here the CDR3 DNA reads TGTGCCAGTAGAGACAGGGACACTGAAGCTTTCTTT. Translated: CASRDRDTEAFF.

The chain couples TRBV5-1 to TRBJ1-2; D is unclear. This CDR3 is 14 amino acids long. The ends were cut back, 4 bases at V and 2 bases at J, with 12 bases in the middle. Germline CDR1 and CDR2: SGHRS and YFSETQ. The CDR3 region has the DNA TGCGCCAGCAGCAGGGAGGACGGGAACTATGGCTACACCTTC. Protein sequence: CASSREDGNYGYTF. Based on the CDR3 plus reference TRBV5-1 and TRBJ1-2, the full variable domain is KAGVTQTPRYLIKTRGQQVTLSCSPISGHRSVSWYQQTPGQGLQFLFEYFSETQRNKGNFPGRFSGRQFSNSRSEMNVSTLELGDSALYLCASSREDGNYGYTFGSGTRLTVV.

The V and J genes are TRBV10-3 and TRBJ2-1; 10 bases map to TRBD1. Germline CDR1 ENHRY, CDR2 SYGVKD. The V segment lost 11 bases and the J segment 5 bases; nucleotides outside the gene matches: 9. The CDR3 consists of 14 residues. As DNA, the CDR3 is TGTGCCCTTTCCGACAGGGGGCTGGACAATGAGCAGTTCTTC. This gives the protein CALSDRGLDNEQFF.

The genes are TRBV11-3 and TRBJ2-7; D may be TRBD2 (6 bases). CDR3 size: 13 residues. Trimming took 1 base from V and 6 from J, leaving 10 bases between them. Germline V lookup: CDR1 SGHNT, CDR2 YENEEA. CDR3 DNA sequence: TGTGCCAGCAGCTTAGGACTAGGGGCCGAGCAGTACTTC. Amino acid sequence: CASSLGLGAEQYF.

The chain employs TRBV7-2 and TRBJ2-3; D is unclear. The CDR3 sequence is 12 residues long. The V end was cut by 4 bases, the J end by 2 bases, with 4 bases between. Germline V gene sequence: CDR1 SGHTA, CDR2 FQGNSA. CDR3 nucleotide sequence: TGTGCCAGCAGCTCCTACACAGATACGCAGTATTTT. Its translation: CASSSYTDTQYF. The variable domain in full, with the rest retrieved from reference TRBV7-2 and TRBJ2-3, is GAGVSQSPSNKVTEKGKDVELRCDPISGHTALYWYRQSLGQGLEFLIYFQGNSAPDKSGLPSDRFSAERTGGSVSTLTIQRTQQEDSAVYLCASSSYTDTQYFGPGTRLTVL.

This clone was recorded only once. The CDR3 DNA is TGTGCCAGCAGCCTTGGACAGAAACAAGAGACCCAGTACTTC. Amino acids: CASSLGQKQETQYF. The chain recombines TRBV6-5 with TRBJ2-5; possible D gene TRBD1, 6 bases. The CDR3 is made up of 14 amino acids. V was trimmed by 6 bases and J by 2 bases, leaving 13 bases between them. Per the germline V gene, CDR1 is MNHEY and CDR2 is SVGAGI.

This chain links TRBV20-1 with TRBJ1-1, with TRBD1 matching 7 bases. This CDR3 spans 11 amino acids. Per germline, CDR1 DFQATT and CDR2 SNEGSKA (reference sequence). Trimming removed 6 bases from V and 5 bases from J; junction bases left unmatched: 3. CDR3 region: CSAKTGTEAFF. CDR3 coding DNA: TGCAGTGCCAAGACAGGGACTGAAGCTTTCTTT.

There are a few counts of this clone. The genes are TRBV4-3 and TRBJ1-1; D might be TRBD1 (5 bases). Trimming stripped 2 bases from V and 6 bases from J, with 10 bases between. The CDR3 covers 13 residues. CDR1 is LGHNA and CDR2 is YSLEER in the germline V gene. CDR3 sequence: CASSQRGSAEAFF. As DNA, the CDR3 is TGCGCCAGCAGCCAACGGGGGTCCGCTGAAGCTTTCTTT.

CDR3 nucleotide sequence: TGTGCCAGCAGTTACACAGAGTACGAGCAGTACTTC. Translating it yields CASSYTEYEQYF. This chain uses TRBV6-5 with TRBJ2-7, with D unresolved. This CDR3 comprises 12 residues. Trimming took 2 bases from V and 4 from J, leaving 6 bases between them. Per germline, CDR1 MNHEY and CDR2 SVGAGI.

The chain carries TRBV10-3 and TRBJ1-2; TRBD1 matches 9 bases. Germline V gene data show CDR1 as ENHRY and CDR2 as SYGVKD. The CDR3 is made up of 18 amino acids. The V gene end was trimmed by 4 bases and the J gene end by 3 bases; junction bases not matched to a gene: 15. The CDR3 sequence is CAISGLGTGRNEDYGYTF. The DNA of the CDR3 is TGTGCCATCAGTGGGCTGGGGACAGGGAGGAATGAGGACTATGGCTACACCTTC.

The chain couples TRBV11-1 to TRBJ1-1, with TRBD1 identical over 8 bases. Trimming took 8 bases from V and 4 from J; bases not matched to a gene: 12. Germline V gene data show CDR1 as SGHAT and CDR2 as FQDESV (reference sequence). The length of the CDR3 is 15 residues. CDR3 in DNA: TGTGCCAGCGGCCTCAGGGACAGGTCGGGCACTGAAGCTTTCTTT. Translated: CASGLRDRSGTEAFF.

The V gene is TRBV6-5, the J gene TRBJ2-7; 8 bases agree with TRBD2. V shed 7 bases, J shed 0 bases, and the junction held 8 bases outside the gene matches. The V gene's germline CDR1 is MNHEY and CDR2 SVGAGI. The CDR3 sequence is 15 residues long. CDR3 DNA: TGTGCCAGCATCCCACGGGGGGGTACCTCCTACGAGCAGTACTTC. The encoded protein is CASIPRGGTSYEQYF.

The chain links TRBV5-6 to TRBJ2-2, with a possible D match to TRBD1 (6 bases). Germline V CDR1 and CDR2: SGHDT, YYEEEE. V lost 4 bases and J 2 bases, leaving 12 bases between the germline ends. CDR3 length: 15 amino acids. The CDR3 spells CASSTSDRNTGELFF. The CDR3 nucleotides are TGTGCCAGCAGCACCTCGGACAGAAACACCGGGGAGCTGTTTTTT.